Detailed here is one T cell receptor beta chain. The antigen remains undetermined. A junction boundary mismatches the germline segment, possibly from a read error. This CDR3 is built from 12 residues. The germline gives CDR1 SGHDN, CDR2 FVKESK. This sample was taken from a study of STAT5B mutations in CD4+ large granular lymphocyte leukemia. Study-level information: Healthy donors showed HLA-associated enrichment of the CDR3 'QG' motif. The study, taken as a whole, reports: 8/27 top patient clones versus 2/35 control clones were TRBV06-family. Without HLA matching, higher CD4+ than CD8+ T-LGLL clonality could reflect small sample size. CD4-sorted patient repertoires seemed more clonal than healthy CD4+ repertoires.

Data came from immunoSEQ multiplex PCR; TCRdb stores just in-frame clones and leaves some out. The sample shows 40,000 to 55,000 clones, roughly 85% of them seen only once. The specimen sequenced was CD4+ T cells from blood buffy coats. The gene calls are TRBV14 and TRBJ2-1, with TRBD2 as a possible D gene (5 bases). This TCR was recovered from a human donor in good health. CDR3 nucleotide sequence: TGTGCCAGCAGCCAAGGAAAGCTTCGGAGGATCTTC. Protein: CASSQGKLRRIF.